This is a list of T cell receptor beta chains from one sample in a study of T cells in Graves' hyperthyroidism and ophthalmopathy. A single record per CDR3 protein comes from TCRdb applying MiXCR to the multiplex PCR reads. The table records roughly 740,000 distinct CDR3 sequences, about 16% of them present only once. Sequencing input: blood. Receptors originate from a man aged 18 to 35 with Graves' hyperthyroidism. Each CDR3 is given with its conserved first and last residue. Fields, in order: CDR3 length, J gene, V gene, clone size, D gene, CDR3 DNA, CDR3 protein. The D gene is left open where the match is weak. Clone size appears in some rows only: once, few, many, or a class for an expanded clone.

cdr3_length: 13
j_call: TRBJ2-3
v_call: TRBV20-1
clone_size: many
d_call: NA
cdr3_nt: TGCAGTGCTAGGGACTCCTCCACAGATACGCAGTATTTT
cdr3_aa: CSARDSSTDTQYF

cdr3_length: 14
j_call: TRBJ2-5
v_call: TRBV7-2
clone_size: many
d_call: NA
cdr3_nt: TGTGCCAGCAGCGTGGGGACCGTTCAAGAGACCCAGTACTTC
cdr3_aa: CASSVGTVQETQYF

cdr3_length: 14
j_call: TRBJ1-2
v_call: TRBV9
clone_size: NA
d_call: TRBD1
cdr3_nt: TGTGCCAGCAGCGTGACGGACAGGGGCTATGGCTACACCTTC
cdr3_aa: CASSVTDRGYGYTF

cdr3_length: 14
j_call: TRBJ2-7
v_call: TRBV3-1
clone_size: few
d_call: NA
cdr3_nt: TGTGCCAGCAGCGGCGACGGGGCTACCTACGAGCAGTACTTC
cdr3_aa: CASSGDGATYEQYF

cdr3_length: 16
j_call: TRBJ2-1
v_call: TRBV27
clone_size: few
d_call: TRBD1
cdr3_nt: TGTGCCAGCTATTTCTCCGGGGACAGGGGGCTTAGTGAGCAGTTCTTC
cdr3_aa: CASYFSGDRGLSEQFF

cdr3_length: 15
j_call: TRBJ2-5
v_call: TRBV9
clone_size: few
d_call: TRBD2
cdr3_nt: TGTGCCAGCAGCGGGAGCGGGAACGTTTACGAGACCCAGTACTTC
cdr3_aa: CASSGSGNVYETQYF

cdr3_length: 13
j_call: TRBJ2-7
v_call: TRBV24-1
clone_size: many
d_call: NA
cdr3_nt: TGTGCCACCAGTGCTCCAGGGGACTACGAGCAGTACTTC
cdr3_aa: CATSAPGDYEQYF

cdr3_length: 13
j_call: TRBJ2-1
v_call: TRBV27
clone_size: many
d_call: NA
cdr3_nt: TGTGCCAGCAGTTCCAGACACTACAATGAGCAGTTCTTC
cdr3_aa: CASSSRHYNEQFF

cdr3_length: 13
j_call: TRBJ2-2
v_call: TRBV9
clone_size: few
d_call: NA
cdr3_nt: TGTGCCAGCAGCGTAGGTATAACCGGGGAGCTGTTTTTT
cdr3_aa: CASSVGITGELFF

cdr3_length: 17
j_call: TRBJ1-2
v_call: TRBV7-2
clone_size: NA
d_call: TRBD1
cdr3_nt: TGTGCCAGCAGCTCCGCCCAGGGGCAGGGGGGGGGGTATGGCTACACCTTC
cdr3_aa: CASSSAQGQGGGYGYTF

cdr3_length: 14
j_call: TRBJ1-1
v_call: TRBV5-1
clone_size: many
d_call: NA
cdr3_nt: TGTGCCAGCAGCTTGGGATCCCTGAACACTGAAGCTTTCTTT
cdr3_aa: CASSLGSLNTEAFF

cdr3_length: 12
j_call: TRBJ2-2
v_call: TRBV7-8
clone_size: few
d_call: NA
cdr3_nt: TGTGCCAGCAGCTTAGCCCCCGGGGAGCTGTTTTTT
cdr3_aa: CASSLAPGELFF

cdr3_length: 11
j_call: TRBJ1-2
v_call: TRBV25-1
clone_size: few
d_call: NA
cdr3_nt: TGTGCCAGCAGTGACGCTTATGGCTACACCTTC
cdr3_aa: CASSDAYGYTF

cdr3_length: 13
j_call: TRBJ2-5
v_call: TRBV20-1
clone_size: many
d_call: NA
cdr3_nt: TGCAGTGCTAGTAAGGGGAAGGACGAGACCCAGTACTTC
cdr3_aa: CSASKGKDETQYF

cdr3_length: 12
j_call: TRBJ2-1
v_call: TRBV20-1
clone_size: NA
d_call: NA
cdr3_nt: TGCAGTGCTAGGGTATTAGGGGGTGAGCAGTTCTTC
cdr3_aa: CSARVLGGEQFF

cdr3_length: 14
j_call: TRBJ2-1
v_call: TRBV5-1
clone_size: many
d_call: NA
cdr3_nt: TGCGCCAGCAGTCTCAGAGGCGGTTTGAATGAGCAGTTCTTC
cdr3_aa: CASSLRGGLNEQFF

cdr3_length: 13
j_call: TRBJ1-2
v_call: TRBV29-1
clone_size: NA
d_call: NA
cdr3_nt: TGCAGCGTTGAAGTCGGCATTGGGGATGGCTACACCTTC
cdr3_aa: CSVEVGIGDGYTF

cdr3_length: 15
j_call: TRBJ1-1
v_call: TRBV4-1
clone_size: few
d_call: TRBD1
cdr3_nt: TGCGCCAGCAGCCAAGTTGGGGACAGGGCCACTGAAGCTTTCTTT
cdr3_aa: CASSQVGDRATEAFF

cdr3_length: 20
j_call: TRBJ2-1
v_call: TRBV28
clone_size: many
d_call: TRBD2
cdr3_nt: TGTGCCAGCAGTTTATCTTTGGGACTAGCGGGAGGGCCTTCCTACAATGAGCAGTTCTTC
cdr3_aa: CASSLSLGLAGGPSYNEQFF

cdr3_length: 13
j_call: TRBJ1-1
v_call: TRBV6-1
clone_size: many
d_call: NA
cdr3_nt: TGTGCCAGCAGAGCGGACGTGAACACTGAAGCTTTCTTT
cdr3_aa: CASRADVNTEAFF

cdr3_length: 14
j_call: TRBJ2-1
v_call: TRBV7-9
clone_size: many
d_call: NA
cdr3_nt: TGTGCCAGCAGCTTAGTGCGACTAGTGGATGAGCAGTTCTTC
cdr3_aa: CASSLVRLVDEQFF

cdr3_length: 14
j_call: TRBJ1-2
v_call: TRBV6-5
clone_size: many
d_call: NA
cdr3_nt: TGTGCCAGCAGTTACTCGCGGACAGACTATGGCTACACCTTC
cdr3_aa: CASSYSRTDYGYTF

cdr3_length: 13
j_call: TRBJ2-5
v_call: TRBV29-1
clone_size: few
d_call: NA
cdr3_nt: TGCAGCGTTGAACGGGGACTTCAAGAGACCCAGTACTTC
cdr3_aa: CSVERGLQETQYF

cdr3_length: 15
j_call: TRBJ2-7
v_call: TRBV7-9
clone_size: NA
d_call: NA
cdr3_nt: TGTGCCAGCAGCTCTACGGGGCCCACCACCTACGAGCAGTACTTC
cdr3_aa: CASSSTGPTTYEQYF

cdr3_length: 19
j_call: TRBJ2-2
v_call: TRBV12-5
clone_size: NA
d_call: TRBD2
cdr3_nt: TGTGCTAGTGGTTTGGAGCCTAGCGGGAGGGATATTGGGACCGGGGAGCTGTTTTTT
cdr3_aa: CASGLEPSGRDIGTGELFF

cdr3_length: 15
j_call: TRBJ2-1
v_call: TRBV9
clone_size: few
d_call: NA
cdr3_nt: TGTGCCAGCAGCCCAATTAGCAGAGGGGAGGATGAGCAGTTCTTC
cdr3_aa: CASSPISRGEDEQFF

cdr3_length: 17
j_call: TRBJ2-5
v_call: TRBV19
clone_size: few
d_call: NA
cdr3_nt: TGTGCCAGTAGTATAGAGCTGGTAGCGGAGTACCAAGAGACCCAGTACTTC
cdr3_aa: CASSIELVAEYQETQYF

cdr3_length: 15
j_call: TRBJ2-7
v_call: TRBV6-1
clone_size: few
d_call: TRBD1
cdr3_nt: TGTGCCAGCAGTTCCCCGGGACAGGGGAGCGACGAGCAGTACTTC
cdr3_aa: CASSSPGQGSDEQYF

cdr3_length: 14
j_call: TRBJ1-2
v_call: TRBV2
clone_size: many
d_call: NA
cdr3_nt: TGTGCCAGCAGCGTCCAGGGCTCCGGCTATGGCTACACCTTC
cdr3_aa: CASSVQGSGYGYTF

cdr3_length: 13
j_call: TRBJ1-3
v_call: TRBV11-3
clone_size: few
d_call: NA
cdr3_nt: TGTGCCAGCAGACTCAACTCTGGAAACACCATATATTTT
cdr3_aa: CASRLNSGNTIYF

cdr3_length: 13
j_call: TRBJ2-2
v_call: TRBV19
clone_size: NA
d_call: NA
cdr3_nt: TGTGCCAGTAGCCCCCCCGGGGCCGGGGAGCTGTTTTTT
cdr3_aa: CASSPPGAGELFF

cdr3_length: 16
j_call: TRBJ2-3
v_call: TRBV11-1
clone_size: many
d_call: NA
cdr3_nt: TGTGCCAGCAGCTTAAGTCCGGAGCGCAGCACAGATACGCAGTATTTT
cdr3_aa: CASSLSPERSTDTQYF

cdr3_length: 14
j_call: TRBJ2-3
v_call: TRBV7-3
clone_size: many
d_call: NA
cdr3_nt: TGTGCCAGCAGCTCTTCGAGGAGCACAGATACGCAGTATTTT
cdr3_aa: CASSSSRSTDTQYF

cdr3_length: 11
j_call: TRBJ2-5
v_call: TRBV5-1
clone_size: few
d_call: NA
cdr3_nt: TGCGCCAGCAGATCGATAGAGACCCAGTACTTC
cdr3_aa: CASRSIETQYF

cdr3_length: 11
j_call: TRBJ2-5
v_call: TRBV20-1
clone_size: NA
d_call: NA
cdr3_nt: TGCAGTGCTCAGCCCCAAGAGACCCAGTACTTC
cdr3_aa: CSAQPQETQYF

cdr3_length: 15
j_call: TRBJ2-7
v_call: TRBV5-1
clone_size: many
d_call: TRBD2
cdr3_nt: TGCGCCAGCAGCCCAGACAGCGGGGTATCCTACGAGCAGTACTTC
cdr3_aa: CASSPDSGVSYEQYF

cdr3_length: 15
j_call: TRBJ2-1
v_call: TRBV28
clone_size: many
d_call: NA
cdr3_nt: TGTGCCAGCAGTTTACGACAGTTCACCAGGAATGAGCAGTTCTTC
cdr3_aa: CASSLRQFTRNEQFF

cdr3_length: 16
j_call: TRBJ2-7
v_call: TRBV10-3
clone_size: few
d_call: NA
cdr3_nt: TGTGCCATCAGTGAGTTCGGACTCGATAGCTCCTACGAGCAGTACTTC
cdr3_aa: CAISEFGLDSSYEQYF

cdr3_length: 21
j_call: TRBJ2-5
v_call: TRBV12-3/TRBV12-4
clone_size: few
d_call: TRBD2
cdr3_nt: TGTGCCAGCAGTTTGAACAGGGGGCCACCACTAGCGGGAGACTACCAAGAGACCCAGTACTTC
cdr3_aa: CASSLNRGPPLAGDYQETQYF

cdr3_length: 14
j_call: TRBJ2-2
v_call: TRBV11-1
clone_size: few
d_call: NA
cdr3_nt: TGTGCCAGCAGCCCTGACAGTGACACCGGGGAGCTGTTTTTT
cdr3_aa: CASSPDSDTGELFF

cdr3_length: 14
j_call: TRBJ1-5
v_call: TRBV6-1
clone_size: many
d_call: NA
cdr3_nt: TGTGCCAGCAGTGAAGCGGGGCGGGGCCAGCCCCAGCATTTT
cdr3_aa: CASSEAGRGQPQHF

cdr3_length: 13
j_call: TRBJ1-5
v_call: TRBV2
clone_size: many
d_call: NA
cdr3_nt: TGTGCCAGCAGGCAAGATGGCAATCAGCCCCAGCATTTT
cdr3_aa: CASRQDGNQPQHF

cdr3_length: 15
j_call: TRBJ2-3
v_call: TRBV11-2
clone_size: many
d_call: NA
cdr3_nt: TGTGCCAGCAGCTTAACCGGATCTTTCACAGATACGCAGTATTTT
cdr3_aa: CASSLTGSFTDTQYF

cdr3_length: 19
j_call: TRBJ2-3
v_call: TRBV6-2/TRBV6-3
clone_size: many
d_call: NA
cdr3_nt: TGTGCCAGCAGTGCTAGACCCGGGTCGGTTAGCGGAGGGACAGATACGCAGTATTTT
cdr3_aa: CASSARPGSVSGGTDTQYF

cdr3_length: 11
j_call: TRBJ1-2
v_call: TRBV12-5
clone_size: many
d_call: NA
cdr3_nt: TGTGCTAGTGGTGGGAACTATGGCTACACCTTC
cdr3_aa: CASGGNYGYTF

cdr3_length: 15
j_call: TRBJ1-5
v_call: TRBV6-2/TRBV6-3
clone_size: NA
d_call: TRBD1
cdr3_nt: TGTGCCAGCAGTCCCCCCGGGACAGTAAATCAGCCCCAGCATTTT
cdr3_aa: CASSPPGTVNQPQHF

cdr3_length: 15
j_call: TRBJ1-5
v_call: TRBV15
clone_size: NA
d_call: TRBD1
cdr3_nt: TGTGCCACCAGCAGAGGACAGGGGGAAAATCAGCCCCAGCATTTT
cdr3_aa: CATSRGQGENQPQHF

cdr3_length: 13
j_call: TRBJ1-2
v_call: TRBV20-1
clone_size: NA
d_call: NA
cdr3_nt: TGCAGTGCGGAATCCCGCGGGGTCTATGGCTACACCTTC
cdr3_aa: CSAESRGVYGYTF

cdr3_length: 20
j_call: TRBJ1-1
v_call: TRBV5-1
clone_size: NA
d_call: NA
cdr3_nt: TGCGCCAGCAGCCCTACCCACGACATACTCAGCAGTTGGATCTCCACTGAAGCTTTCTTT
cdr3_aa: CASSPTHDILSSWISTEAFF

cdr3_length: 14
j_call: TRBJ1-2
v_call: TRBV20-1
clone_size: NA
d_call: TRBD1
cdr3_nt: TGCAGTGCTAGAGGGACAGGGGGCGGGTATGGCTACACCTTC
cdr3_aa: CSARGTGGGYGYTF

cdr3_length: 15
j_call: TRBJ2-5
v_call: TRBV2
clone_size: many
d_call: TRBD1
cdr3_nt: TGTGCCAGCAGTGCTCCAGGGGGCGCTGAGGAGACCCAGTACTTC
cdr3_aa: CASSAPGGAEETQYF

cdr3_length: 15
j_call: TRBJ1-2
v_call: TRBV5-1
clone_size: few
d_call: TRBD1
cdr3_nt: TGCGCCAGCAGGTCCGGGACAGGTGAAGTGTTTGGCTACACCTTC
cdr3_aa: CASRSGTGEVFGYTF

cdr3_length: 13
j_call: TRBJ2-2
v_call: TRBV25-1
clone_size: few
d_call: NA
cdr3_nt: TGTGCCAGCAGTGCCAGGAACACCGGGGAGCTGTTTTTT
cdr3_aa: CASSARNTGELFF

cdr3_length: 15
j_call: TRBJ2-3
v_call: TRBV11-3
clone_size: many
d_call: TRBD1
cdr3_nt: TGTGCCAGCAGCCCAGGGGGCATTTACACAGATACGCAGTATTTT
cdr3_aa: CASSPGGIYTDTQYF

cdr3_length: 14
j_call: TRBJ2-1
v_call: TRBV13
clone_size: NA
d_call: NA
cdr3_nt: TGTGCCAGCAGCTTAAGGGCCCCCTACAATGAGCAGTTCTTC
cdr3_aa: CASSLRAPYNEQFF

cdr3_length: 16
j_call: TRBJ2-7
v_call: TRBV19
clone_size: NA
d_call: TRBD1
cdr3_nt: TGTGCCAGTACCGCCACCGGGGACAGACGGGCCTACGAGCAGTACTTC
cdr3_aa: CASTATGDRRAYEQYF

cdr3_length: 13
j_call: TRBJ2-5
v_call: TRBV7-2
clone_size: NA
d_call: NA
cdr3_nt: TGTGCCAGCAGCTTTGAGGGGGAAGAGACCCAGTACTTC
cdr3_aa: CASSFEGEETQYF

cdr3_length: 15
j_call: TRBJ1-1
v_call: TRBV28
clone_size: NA
d_call: NA
cdr3_nt: TGTGCCAGCAGCCCCGAAGGAGATGGGCACACTGAAGCTTTCTTT
cdr3_aa: CASSPEGDGHTEAFF

cdr3_length: 15
j_call: TRBJ2-7
v_call: TRBV28
clone_size: NA
d_call: NA
cdr3_nt: TGTGCCATCAGGCCCCTAGGAGGGACCTCCTACGAGCAGTACTTC
cdr3_aa: CAIRPLGGTSYEQYF

cdr3_length: 14
j_call: TRBJ1-4
v_call: TRBV7-9
clone_size: NA
d_call: TRBD1
cdr3_nt: TGTGCCAGCAGCGCGGGACAGGGAAGTGAAAAACTGTTTTTT
cdr3_aa: CASSAGQGSEKLFF